This TCR beta chain was observed in a study of blood T cell repertoires in COVID-19. The study recruited people aged 18 to 89 years across 24 US areas. Recovery meant two consecutive negative NP/OP PCR tests, professional clearance, or resolved symptoms. Authors' analysis steps: Amplification with reference gene primers provided the estimates of nucleated cell counts. Libraries were prepared by immunoSEQ multiplex PCR; TCRdb keeps only in-frame clonotypes and omits some of them. V and J calls and clone size are copied from that table; D and trimming were computed from the DNA. The sample contains some 340,000 clones, about 90% of which appear only once. The clonotype originates from a woman younger than 45 who had recovered from COVID-19. Sequenced: PBMCs or T cells enriched from blood (not recorded which).

The CDR3 DNA reads TGCAGCGTTGGGGCTAGCGGGGTGGTGAATGAGCAGTTCTTC. Residues: CSVGASGVVNEQFF. V and J are TRBV29-1 and TRBJ2-1; 9 bases match TRBD2. The V and J ends lost 4 bases and 7 bases, in that order; junction bases with no gene match: 8. The CDR3 contains 14 residues. The V gene's germline CDR1 is SQVTM and CDR2 ANQGSEA.